The 15 T cell receptor beta chains below all came from one sample that was sequenced in a study of cytotoxic CD8 clonotypes in ibrutinib-treated CLL. The method was immunoSEQ multiplex PCR; TCRdb's version includes in-frame clones alone and lacks a portion of them. The sample yields 300,000 to 400,000 clones, about 61% seen once. Here the sequenced sample was PBMCs, taken after 36 months of ibrutinib treatment. The origin of the receptors is a human donor with chronic lymphocytic leukemia.

This chain links TRBV10-2 with TRBJ2-7, with a weak D call TRBD2 (6 bases). The CDR3 runs to 14 residues. Germline CDR1 reads WSHSY; CDR2 reads SAAADI. The V end lost 0 bases, the J end lost 2 bases, and 8 bases lay between the germline ends. The CDR3 spells CASSESWGAYEQYF. As DNA, the CDR3 is TGCGCCAGCAGTGAGTCGTGGGGGGCCTACGAGCAGTACTTC.

The J gene is TRBJ1-4, the V gene TRBV5-1; no clear D. There are 14 residues in the CDR3. From germline, CDR1 is SGHRS and CDR2 YFSETQ. The germline V and J ends were trimmed by 5 bases and 8 bases, with 16 bases remaining between them. This CDR3 reads CASSTDEGGEKLFF. As DNA, the CDR3 is TGCGCCAGCAGTACTGATGAGGGTGGGGAAAAACTGTTTTTT. Full variable domain (rest looked up from reference TRBV5-1 and TRBJ1-4): KAGVTQTPRYLIKTRGQQVTLSCSPISGHRSVSWYQQTPGQGLQFLFEYFSETQRNKGNFPGRFSGRQFSNSRSEMNVSTLELGDSALYLCASSTDEGGEKLFFGSGTQLSVL.

This clone is a singleton in its sample. This sequence joins TRBV7-6 and TRBJ2-2, with D perhaps matching TRBD1 (6 bases). The V and J ends lost 1 base and 2 bases respectively, with 14 bases between them. Germline V lookup: CDR1 SGHVS, CDR2 FNYEAQ. CDR3 size: 17 residues. For the CDR3, the DNA is TGTGCCAGCAGCTTAGATACTATACAGGGCAACACCGGGGAGCTGTTTTTT. Protein: CASSLDTIQGNTGELFF.

This chain connects TRBV29-1 to TRBJ1-2; TRBD1 matches 8 bases. The CDR3 is 12 amino acids. After removal of 4 bases from V and 6 bases from J, the junction contained 4 bases not matched to a gene. Germline lookup yields CDR1 SQVTM and CDR2 ANQGSEA. The CDR3 spells CSVVRTGNGYTF. The CDR3, as DNA: TGCAGCGTTGTAAGGACAGGGAATGGCTACACCTTC. Using reference TRBV29-1 and TRBJ1-2 for the parts outside the CDR3, the full variable domain is SAVISQKPSRDICQRGTSLTIQCQVDSQVTMMFWYRQQPGQSLTLIATANQGSEATYESGFVIDKFPISRPNLTFSTLTVSNMSPEDSSIYLCSVVRTGNGYTFGSGTRLTVV.

The rearrangement uses TRBV5-1 and TRBJ1-2, with D perhaps matching TRBD1 (5 bases). The CDR3 consists of 15 residues. Germline CDR1 SGHRS, CDR2 YFSETQ. V lost 0 bases, J lost 8 bases, and 17 bases lay in between. CDR3 in DNA: TGCGCCAGCAGCTTGGGGGCAGGGAACGAGGGCGGCTACACCTTC. It specifies CASSLGAGNEGGYTF.

The V and J genes are TRBV6-5 and TRBJ2-7; maybe TRBD2 (6 bases). Deletions cut 0 bases from V and 7 bases from J, with 16 bases between. The length of the CDR3 is 15 residues. The germline V gene has CDR1 MNHEY and CDR2 SVGAGI. CDR3 in amino acids: CASSYSGVGAGEQYF. CDR3 nucleotide sequence: TGTGCCAGCAGTTACTCGGGCGTAGGGGCGGGGGAGCAGTACTTC.

This clone was observed a single time. The CDR3 is CASSLVSTDTQYF. The CDR3 nucleotides read TGTGCCAGCAGCTTAGTGAGCACAGATACGCAGTATTTT. V gene TRBV7-6 combines with J gene TRBJ2-3; D call uncertain. The germline V gene has CDR1 SGHVS and CDR2 FNYEAQ. V dropped 1 base and J dropped 0 bases, with 2 bases sitting between them. The CDR3 length is 13 residues.

The chain carries TRBV2 and TRBJ2-3, with 8 bases matching TRBD2. This CDR3 contains 16 residues. Trimming took 7 bases from V and 2 from J; bases not matched to a gene: 11. Germline CDR1 reads SNHLY; CDR2 reads FYNNEI. The CDR3, as DNA: TGTGCCAGCATCCCTCGGGGGGGGACTCTCACAGATACGCAGTATTTT. This sequence encodes CASIPRGGTLTDTQYF.

The chain combines TRBV20-1 with TRBJ2-7; D gene uncertain. CDR3 size: 11 residues. The V end lost 3 bases, the J end lost 4 bases, and 7 bases lay between the germline ends. Germline-derived CDR1 and CDR2 are DFQATT and SNEGSKA (reference sequence). The chain's CDR3 is CSASAVYEQYF. Here the CDR3 DNA reads TGCAGTGCTAGTGCTGTTTACGAGCAGTACTTC.

The chain has TRBV4-1 and TRBJ1-5; the D gene is possibly TRBD1 (5 bases). Germline CDR1 is MGHRA and CDR2 is YSYEKL. V shed 0 bases and J shed 5 bases, with 14 bases lying between them. This CDR3 spans 16 amino acids. In nucleotides, the CDR3 is TGCGCCAGCAGCCAAGATGGGGGGATGAGTTATCAGCCCCAGCATTTT. Its translation: CASSQDGGMSYQPQHF.

The chain recombines TRBV28 with TRBJ2-5; D unclear. This CDR3 comprises 12 residues. V was trimmed by 4 bases and J by 3 bases, leaving 6 bases between them. Germline lookup yields CDR1 MDHEN and CDR2 SYDVKM. This CDR3 reads CASSSPEETQYF. CDR3 DNA: TGTGCCAGCAGTTCCCCGGAAGAGACCCAGTACTTC.

The sample holds a few counts of this clone. This chain uses TRBV5-4 with TRBJ2-7; D is uncertain. The germline V gene encodes CDR1 SGHNT and CDR2 YYREEE (reference sequence). Trimming shortened V by 0 bases and J by 6 bases, and 7 bases separated the two germline ends. This CDR3 has 12 amino acids. CDR3 sequence reads: CASSLVPVEQYF. The CDR3 DNA reads TGTGCCAGCAGCTTGGTCCCAGTCGAGCAGTACTTC.

The CDR3, as DNA: TGTGCCAGCAGCGTAGCCCCAGGGTTGGGCTACGAGCAGTACTTC. Translation gives CASSVAPGLGYEQYF. The V call is TRBV9, the J call TRBJ2-7; TRBD1 might be the D (5 bases). The CDR3 sequence is 15 residues long. With 0 bases removed from V and 3 bases from J, the gap between germline ends came to 13 bases. Germline V lookup: CDR1 SGDLS, CDR2 YYNGEE.

The chain carries TRBV18 and TRBJ2-3; 7 bases match TRBD2. The CDR3 totals 15 residues. The germline V gene has CDR1 KGHSH and CDR2 LQKENI. V lost 6 bases, J lost 1 base, and 7 bases stayed unmatched. The CDR3 region has the DNA TGTGCCAGCTCCCGTGGGACTACCGGCACAGATACGCAGTATTTT. Protein sequence: CASSRGTTGTDTQYF.

This chain links TRBV11-2 with TRBJ2-7; a weak D match, TRBD1 (6 bases). The CDR3 runs to 17 residues. Germline CDR1 and CDR2: SGHAT and FQNNGV. The V and J ends lost 0 bases and 2 bases respectively, with 17 bases between them. The CDR3 DNA sequence: TGTGCCAGCAGCTTAGAGGACACAGGGCAGGGCCCCTACGAGCAGTACTTC. It specifies CASSLEDTGQGPYEQYF.